Below, 19 T cell receptor beta chains from the same sample are listed, as sequenced in a study of cytomegalovirus exposure and HLA in healthy donors. PCR was performed using 60 Vbeta and 13 Jbeta primers. Libraries were prepared by immunoSEQ multiplex PCR; TCRdb keeps only in-frame clonotypes and omits some of them. This sample contains about 200,000 clones. The source material was PBMCs. All receptors derive from a man aged 25-45 years in good health and CMV-seronegative.

This sequence joins TRBV29-1 and TRBJ2-1; 10 nucleotides match TRBD1. Germline CDR1 SQVTM, CDR2 ANQGSEA. Unmatched junction bases numbered 6, after V lost 5 bases and J lost 2 bases. The CDR3 runs 15 residues. The CDR3: CSVYGQGGPYNEQFF. Written as DNA, the CDR3 is TGCAGCGTTTACGGACAGGGGGGACCCTACAATGAGCAGTTCTTC.

The DNA for the CDR3 is TGCGCCAGCAGCCCAATCAGTCTAGCGGGGTTCACAGATACGCAGTATTTT. Its protein is CASSPISLAGFTDTQYF. The chain has TRBV4-1 and TRBJ2-3; 9 nucleotides match TRBD2. V was clipped by 4 bases and J by 2 bases; unmatched bases: 10. Germline V gene sequence: CDR1 MGHRA, CDR2 YSYEKL. The CDR3 is 17 residues long.

This chain links TRBV5-1 with TRBJ1-2, with 8 bases lining up with TRBD1. The J segment lost 8 bases and the V segment lost 4 bases, leaving 13 bases of the junction unmatched. The CDR3 is 15 amino acids. Per germline, CDR1 SGHRS and CDR2 YFSETQ. As DNA, the CDR3 is TGCGCCAGCAGCCCAAGCACCGGACAGGGTGGCGGCTACACCTTC. It codes for CASSPSTGQGGGYTF.

The chain uses TRBV7-2 and TRBJ1-1; 9 bases agree with TRBD1. Germline V gene lookup returns CDR1 SGHTA and CDR2 FQGNSA. CDR3 length equals 16 residues. V shed 5 bases, J shed 1 base, and the junction held 8 bases outside the gene matches. The CDR3, as DNA: TGTGCCAGCAGCCCAGGACAGGGGAAAGGGAACACTGAAGCTTTCTTT. Amino acid sequence: CASSPGQGKGNTEAFF.

The chain is built from TRBV18 and TRBJ1-4; D not resolved. The V gene lost 3 bases and the J gene lost 5 bases, with 7 bases spanning the gap. Germline lookup yields CDR1 KGHSH and CDR2 LQKENI. The CDR3 length is 13 residues. CDR3 nucleotide sequence: TGTGCCAGCTCACCGTCGGGGAATGAAAAACTGTTTTTT. Translating gives CASSPSGNEKLFF.

The genes are TRBV18 and TRBJ2-7; 11 bases agree with TRBD1. This CDR3 has 15 amino acids. In germline, CDR1 is KGHSH, CDR2 LQKENI. The ends lost 5 bases at V and 6 bases at J; junction bases unmatched: 9. This chain's CDR3 is CASSSGQGAQVEQYF. CDR3 sequence (DNA): TGTGCCAGCTCATCCGGACAGGGGGCGCAAGTCGAGCAGTACTTC.

Written as DNA, the CDR3 is TGTGCCAGCAGTGAAGACGACGGACTCTCGGGCTACGAGCAGTACTTC. It yields the protein CASSEDDGLSGYEQYF. The chain recombines TRBV6-1 with TRBJ2-5; D may be TRBD2 (5 bases). The J call is uncertain, as TRBJ2-7 better fits the DNA end. In germline, CDR1 is MNHNS, CDR2 SASEGT. The CDR3 consists of 16 residues.

V gene TRBV27 combines with J gene TRBJ1-1; 8 bases line up with TRBD1. Germline CDR1 MNHEY, CDR2 SMNVEV (reference sequence). Unmatched junction bases numbered 10, after V lost 4 bases and J lost 6 bases. The CDR3 has 15 residues. CDR3 protein: CASSYSGRGRPEAFF. As DNA, the CDR3 is TGTGCCAGCAGTTATTCCGGCAGGGGGCGTCCTGAAGCTTTCTTT.

The chain has TRBV7-2 and TRBJ2-3; D ambiguous. From germline, CDR1 is SGHTA and CDR2 FQGNSA. The CDR3 length is 11 residues. V gave up 4 bases and J gave up 5 bases, with 4 bases separating them. CDR3 region: CASSSVDTQYF. Written as DNA, the CDR3 is TGTGCCAGCAGCTCGGTAGATACGCAGTATTTT.

V is TRBV7-9 and J is TRBJ1-2; D might be TRBD1 (6 bases). Germline assignment: CDR1 SEHNR and CDR2 FQNEAQ (reference sequence). V was clipped by 1 base and J by 2 bases, with 8 bases between them. This CDR3 has 14 amino acids. The CDR3 nucleotides read TGTGCCAGCAGCTTAGTAGGGGGAAACTATGGCTACACCTTC. It specifies CASSLVGGNYGYTF.

The rearrangement links TRBV5-8 to TRBJ2-3, with a tentative D call TRBD1 (5 bases). The V and J ends lost 0 bases and 4 bases respectively, with 21 bases between them. The CDR3 sequence is 18 residues long. Per germline, CDR1 SGHTS and CDR2 YDEGEE. CDR3 sequence (DNA): TGTGCCAGCAGCTTGGCCGTATACGCAGGGTCAAGGCCAGATACGCAGTATTTT. The encoded protein is CASSLAVYAGSRPDTQYF.

The rearrangement links TRBV5-1 to TRBJ1-3; weak D call: TRBD1 (5 bases). V was cut by 5 bases and J by 7 bases, with 25 bases left in between. The CDR3 has 17 residues. Germline assignment: CDR1 SGHRS and CDR2 YFSETQ. CDR3: CASRLTTTGGSLNTIYF. The CDR3 DNA is TGCGCCAGCAGACTAACCACTACAGGCGGATCGCTGAACACCATATATTTT.

The chain carries TRBV27 and TRBJ2-4; 7 bases fit TRBD2. The CDR3 contains 15 residues. Germline CDR1 and CDR2: MNHEY and SMNVEV (reference sequence). The trim removed 9 bases at V and 8 bases at J, leaving 16 bases unmatched. The CDR3 sequence is CASRPYEAGEHIQYF. The DNA of the CDR3 is TGTGCCAGTAGACCCTACGAGGCGGGGGAGCACATTCAGTACTTC.

The chain is built from TRBV5-4 and TRBJ1-3, with a tentative D call TRBD1 (6 bases). CDR1 is SGHNT and CDR2 is YYREEE in the germline V gene (reference sequence). Trimming took 3 bases from V and 0 from J, leaving 16 bases between them. The CDR3 is made up of 17 amino acids. The CDR3 DNA reads TGTGCCAGCAGCTCGGAAACAGGGTTCCCCTCTGGAAACACCATATATTTT. The encoded protein is CASSSETGFPSGNTIYF.

The chain combines TRBV7-9 with TRBJ1-3, with D unclear. The germline gives CDR1 SEHNR, CDR2 FQNEAQ (reference sequence). CDR3 length: 16 amino acids. The ends were cut back, 1 base at V and 2 bases at J, with 12 bases in the middle. In DNA form, the CDR3 reads TGTGCCAGCAGCTTAGGGAGACTTGCGGCTGGAAACACCATATATTTT. Amino acids: CASSLGRLAAGNTIYF.

The rearrangement uses TRBV5-1 and TRBJ2-2; D remains ambiguous. The V gene lost 0 bases and the J gene lost 0 bases, with 9 bases spanning the gap. CDR1 and CDR2 from the germline V gene are SGHRS and YFSETQ. CDR3 length equals 16 residues. The CDR3 spells CASSLVAQANTGELFF. The DNA for the CDR3 is TGCGCCAGCAGCTTGGTGGCTCAGGCGAACACCGGGGAGCTGTTTTTT.

V is TRBV30 and J is TRBJ2-7; 7 bases fit TRBD1. Germline loops: CDR1 GTSNPN, CDR2 SVGIG (reference sequence). V shed 0 bases, J shed 4 bases, and the junction held 9 bases outside the gene matches. The CDR3 runs to 15 residues. The CDR3 loop reads CAWSVRSGGVYEQYF. Written as DNA, the CDR3 is TGTGCCTGGAGTGTAAGGTCAGGGGGTGTGTACGAGCAGTACTTC.

The CDR3 DNA reads TGTGCCAGCAGCCTTCCGGCGGGACGGGGGAGGACTGAAGCTTTCTTT. Encoded protein: CASSLPAGRGRTEAFF. The V and J genes are TRBV11-2 and TRBJ1-1; D is possibly TRBD1 (5 bases). Trimming took off 5 bases at V and 5 bases at J, with 21 bases between the two ends. The germline V gene has CDR1 SGHAT and CDR2 FQNNGV. This CDR3 is built from 16 residues.

V is TRBV4-1 and J is TRBJ2-7; 8 bases fit TRBD1. The CDR3 loop spans 18 amino acids. V trimming: 0 bases; J trimming: 2 bases; junction bases outside the gene matches: 12. CDR1 and CDR2 (germline): MGHRA, YSYEKL. The CDR3 DNA follows: TGCGCCAGCAGCCAAGATTCGCTCGGACAGGGATTTACCTACGAGCAGTACTTC. It translates to CASSQDSLGQGFTYEQYF.